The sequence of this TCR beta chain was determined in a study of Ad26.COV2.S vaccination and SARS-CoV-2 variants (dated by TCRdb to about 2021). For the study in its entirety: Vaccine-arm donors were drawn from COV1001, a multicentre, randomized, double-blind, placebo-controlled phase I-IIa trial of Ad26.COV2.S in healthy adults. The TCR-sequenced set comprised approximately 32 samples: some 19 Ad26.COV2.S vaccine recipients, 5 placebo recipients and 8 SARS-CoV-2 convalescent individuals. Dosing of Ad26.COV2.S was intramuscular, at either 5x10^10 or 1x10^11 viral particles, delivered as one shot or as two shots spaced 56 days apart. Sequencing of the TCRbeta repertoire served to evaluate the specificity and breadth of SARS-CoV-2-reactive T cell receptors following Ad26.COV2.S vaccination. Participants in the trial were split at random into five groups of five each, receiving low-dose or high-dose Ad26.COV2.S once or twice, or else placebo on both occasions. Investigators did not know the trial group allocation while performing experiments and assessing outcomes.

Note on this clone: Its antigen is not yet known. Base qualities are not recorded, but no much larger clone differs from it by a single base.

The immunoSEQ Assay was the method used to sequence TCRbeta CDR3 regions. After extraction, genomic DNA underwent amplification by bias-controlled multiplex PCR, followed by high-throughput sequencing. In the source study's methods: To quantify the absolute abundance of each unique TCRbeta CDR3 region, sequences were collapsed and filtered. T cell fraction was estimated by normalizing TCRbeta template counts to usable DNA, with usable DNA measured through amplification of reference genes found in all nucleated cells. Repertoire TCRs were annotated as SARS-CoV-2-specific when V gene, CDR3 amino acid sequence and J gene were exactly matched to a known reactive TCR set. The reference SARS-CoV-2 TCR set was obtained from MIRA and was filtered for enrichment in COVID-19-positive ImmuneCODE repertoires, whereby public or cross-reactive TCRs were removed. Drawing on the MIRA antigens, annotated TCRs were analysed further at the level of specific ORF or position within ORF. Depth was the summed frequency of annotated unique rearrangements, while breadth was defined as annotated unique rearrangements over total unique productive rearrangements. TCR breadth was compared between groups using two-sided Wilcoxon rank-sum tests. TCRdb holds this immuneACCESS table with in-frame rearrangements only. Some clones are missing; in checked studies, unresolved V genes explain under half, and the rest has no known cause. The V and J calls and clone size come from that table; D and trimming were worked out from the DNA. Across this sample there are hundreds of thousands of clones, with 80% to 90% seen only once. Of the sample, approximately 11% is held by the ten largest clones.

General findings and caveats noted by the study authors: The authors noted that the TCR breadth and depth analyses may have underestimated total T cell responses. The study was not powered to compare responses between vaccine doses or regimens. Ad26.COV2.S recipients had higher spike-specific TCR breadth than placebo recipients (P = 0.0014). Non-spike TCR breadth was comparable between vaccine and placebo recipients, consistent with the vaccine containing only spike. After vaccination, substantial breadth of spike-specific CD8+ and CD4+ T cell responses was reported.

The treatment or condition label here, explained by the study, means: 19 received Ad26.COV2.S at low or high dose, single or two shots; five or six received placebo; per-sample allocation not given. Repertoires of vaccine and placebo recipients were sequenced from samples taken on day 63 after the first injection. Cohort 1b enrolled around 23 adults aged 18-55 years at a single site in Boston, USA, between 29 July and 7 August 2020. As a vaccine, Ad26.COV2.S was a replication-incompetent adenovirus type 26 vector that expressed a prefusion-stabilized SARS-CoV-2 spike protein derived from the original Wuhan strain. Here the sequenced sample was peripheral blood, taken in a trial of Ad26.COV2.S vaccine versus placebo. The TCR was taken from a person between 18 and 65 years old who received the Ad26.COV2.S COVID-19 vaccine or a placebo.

The CDR3 here reads CASSSGGPSNYEQYF. The sequence in DNA is TGTGCCAGCAGTTCGGGAGGGCCATCGAATTACGAGCAGTACTTC. The chain is assembled from TRBV28 and TRBJ2-7; TRBD2 aligns with 8 central bases. V is pruned by 4 bases and J by 4 bases, leaving 9 bases of the junction without a gene match. From the germline V gene, CDR1 is MDHEN and CDR2 is SYDVKM. The CDR3 covers 15 residues, taking in both the cysteine and the phenylalanine. Only the CDR3 part of the read is kept: 45 bases, read in frame from the first base.